This T cell receptor (beta chain) was documented in a study of T cells in women clearing cervical HPV infection. General study points: Richness differences could reflect unmeasured T-cell content per sample. Cases and controls were distinguished at AUC 0.65 to 0.85 by richness and V genes.

The germline V and J ends were trimmed by 4 bases and 2 bases, with 2 bases remaining between them. The V gene's germline CDR1 is GTSNPN and CDR2 SVGIG (reference sequence). CDR3 size: 10 residues. Assay used: immunoSEQ multiplex PCR; TCRdb lists only in-frame clones, some missing. This sample contains more than 40,000 clones. A note on this clone: The antigen is undetermined. Read data end 3 residues before the CDR3 end; the end is taken from the germline J gene.

The J gene is TRBJ1-2, the V gene TRBV30, with D unclear. The specimen was blood buffy coat. This receptor was obtained from a woman between 18 and 69 years old with a cervical HPV16 infection that either progressed to CIN3+ or cleared (not recorded which). The part of the CDR3 DNA that was read is TGTGCCTGGATAAACTATGGC. This translates into CAWINYG. In full, the CDR3 reads CAWINYGYTF. Combining the CDR3 with reference TRBV30 and TRBJ1-2 gives the whole variable domain SQTIHQWPATLVQPVGSPLSLECTVEGTSNPNLYWYRQAAGRGLQLLFYSVGIGQISSEVPQNLSASRPQDRQFILSSKKLLLSDSGFYLCAWINYGYTFGSGTRLTVV.